This T cell receptor (beta chain) stems from a study of preoperative IRX-2 immunotherapy in early breast cancer. Here immunoSEQ multiplex PCR was the method, and the copy in TCRdb shows in-frame clones only, minus some. The table shows 30,000 to 35,000 clones, with 90% to 95% occurring only once. Germline V gene lookup returns CDR1 LNHDA and CDR2 SQIVND (reference sequence). The CDR3 contains 14 residues. V was shortened by 7 bases and J by 0 bases, with 12 bases between the two germline ends. Indicated treatment: preoperative locoregional IRX-2 cytokine immunotherapy. This phase Ib study tested locoregional IRX-2 cytokine immunotherapy given before surgery.

Sampling was carried out from a patient treated with IRX-2 immunotherapy. The TCR was taken from a human donor with breast cancer. The J gene is TRBJ1-1, the V gene TRBV19, with D possibly being TRBD1 (6 bases). The DNA of the CDR3 is TGTGCCAGTAAGGACAGACCTATGAACACTGAAGCTTTCTTT. It is translated as CASKDRPMNTEAFF.